This T cell receptor (beta chain) was sequenced for a study of blood T cell repertoires in COVID-19. Overall study context: There were acute and convalescent COVID-19 samples, and they came from the United States, Italy and Spain. In each case, the material was cDNA or gDNA derived from T cells, B-cell-depleted T cells, or PBMCs.

In the original workflow: Amplifying reference gene primers gave estimates of nucleated cell counts. Profiling relied on immunoSEQ multiplex PCR, and the TCRdb table lists in-frame clones only, not all of them. V and J calls and clone size follow that table, whereas D and trimming were derived from the DNA. The repertoire holds fewer than 500,000 clones, with approximately 77% as singletons. The germline gives CDR1 MGHRA, CDR2 YSYEKL. Trimming cost V 1 base and J 4 bases, with 14 bases left between them. The CDR3 loop spans 15 amino acids. The TCR was taken from a human donor with acute or convalescent COVID-19. The donor label of this sample is uncertain. J is TRBJ2-7 and V is TRBV4-1, with D uncertain. The sample comprised peripheral blood. CDR3 sequence: CASSQAHPGFYEQYF. CDR3 DNA sequence: TGCGCCAGCAGCCAAGCTCACCCGGGTTTTTACGAGCAGTACTTC.